Listed below are T cell receptor beta chains from one sample, sequenced in a study of blood T cell repertoires in COVID-19. The assay was immunoSEQ multiplex PCR, and TCRdb's table has in-frame clones only and misses some. The sample contains tens of thousands of clones, 80% to 90% of which appear only once. Sequenced sample: peripheral blood. The receptors stem from a man aged 60-69 years with COVID-19, enrolled during active disease. The CDR3 runs from the conserved cysteine through the conserved F or W. The order of the fields is V gene, clone size, J gene, D gene, CDR3 DNA, CDR3 protein. A D gene is named only where the DNA matches it firmly. Size values are once, few and many counts, or a class for expanded clones, and some rows have none.

V: TRBV19
size: -
J: TRBJ2-7
D: TRBD1
DNA: TGTGCCAGTAGTGACCGGGACAGGGGCTACGAGCAGTACTTC
CDR3: CASSDRDRGYEQYF

V: TRBV6-1
size: -
J: TRBJ1-6
D: TRBD1
DNA: TGTGCCAGCAGTGACAGGGGGTATAATTCACCCCTCCACTTT
CDR3: CASSDRGYNSPLHF

V: TRBV18
size: -
J: TRBJ2-5
D: -
DNA: TGTGCCAGCTCACCCACGGGGGAGACCCAGTACTTC
CDR3: CASSPTGETQYF

V: TRBV7-3
size: -
J: TRBJ2-7
D: -
DNA: TGTGCCAGCACCCCAAGGAGGCGGACCCCCTACGAGCAGTACTTC
CDR3: CASTPRRRTPYEQYF

V: TRBV28
size: once
J: TRBJ2-3
D: TRBD2
DNA: TGTGCCAGCAGTTCCGCTAGCGGGGGGCACACAGATACGCAGTATTTT
CDR3: CASSSASGGHTDTQYF

V: TRBV18
size: -
J: TRBJ2-1
D: TRBD2
DNA: TGTGCCAGCTCACCATTGGCGGGAGGGAACTACAATGAGCAGTTCTTC
CDR3: CASSPLAGGNYNEQFF

V: TRBV4-2
size: -
J: TRBJ2-1
D: TRBD2
DNA: TGTGCCAGCAGCCAAGATTTGGGTACTAGCGGGAGCCCCTTAGACAATGAGCAGTTCTTC
CDR3: CASSQDLGTSGSPLDNEQFF

V: TRBV5-4
size: few
J: TRBJ2-3
D: TRBD2
DNA: TGTGCCAGCAGCTTTAGCGGGGGGGCAGATACGCAGTATTTT
CDR3: CASSFSGGADTQYF

V: TRBV6-1
size: -
J: TRBJ2-5
D: -
DNA: TGTGCCAGCAGTGATCCAACGCGGGAGACCCAGTACTTC
CDR3: CASSDPTRETQYF

V: TRBV18
size: -
J: TRBJ1-1
D: -
DNA: TGTGCCAGCTCACCTTCCGTAACAGGTCTCGCTGAAGCTTTCTTT
CDR3: CASSPSVTGLAEAFF

V: TRBV11-2
size: -
J: TRBJ2-7
D: TRBD1
DNA: TGTGCCAGCAGCCTCTTGGGGACAGGGGGCGCCTACGAGCAGTACTTC
CDR3: CASSLLGTGGAYEQYF

V: TRBV6-1
size: -
J: TRBJ1-2
D: TRBD1
DNA: TGTGCCAGCAGTGAAGTCACGACAGGGAACTATGGCTACACCTTC
CDR3: CASSEVTTGNYGYTF

V: TRBV3-1/TRBV3-2
size: -
J: TRBJ2-7
D: TRBD2
DNA: TGTGCCAGCAGCCAAGATCTAGCGGGGGCCTACGAGCAGTACTTC
CDR3: CASSQDLAGAYEQYF

V: TRBV7-9
size: few
J: TRBJ1-2
D: TRBD1
DNA: TGTGCCAGCAACCCCGGAGGGGGCAGTGGCTACACCTTC
CDR3: CASNPGGGSGYTF

V: TRBV28
size: -
J: TRBJ2-7
D: TRBD1
DNA: TGTGCCAGCAGTTTAGGGACAGGTATCTCCTACGAGCAGTACTTC
CDR3: CASSLGTGISYEQYF

V: TRBV10-2
size: -
J: TRBJ2-3
D: -
DNA: TGCGCCAGCAGTGAAAACTACCTTAGACTTGATACGCAGTATTTT
CDR3: CASSENYLRLDTQYF

V: TRBV13
size: -
J: TRBJ1-2
D: TRBD1
DNA: TGTGCCAGCAGCTTTGGGGGACAGAGATATGGCTACACCTTC
CDR3: CASSFGGQRYGYTF

V: TRBV27
size: few
J: TRBJ2-5
D: -
DNA: TGTGCCAGCAGCACCACCCCAAGGGGTAGCGGTACCCGGGGGGAGACCCAGTACTTC
CDR3: CASSTTPRGSGTRGETQYF

V: TRBV14
size: -
J: TRBJ1-1
D: TRBD1
DNA: TGTGCCAGCAGCCGACAGGGGTACACTGAAGCTTTCTTT
CDR3: CASSRQGYTEAFF

V: TRBV2
size: -
J: TRBJ1-1
D: -
DNA: TGTGCCAGCAGTACAGACCGACCTGAAGCTTTCTTT
CDR3: CASSTDRPEAFF